The 10 T cell receptor beta chains given below trace back to one sample, sequenced in a study of persistence of HIV-infected CD4 T cells. The stimulus was an HIV-1 Gag 15-mer peptide pool, about 1.1 ug/peptide/mL. Sorting selected CD4+ T cells upregulating both CD40 ligand and CD69. No cognate antigen is known for these TCRs. Sequencing used immunoSEQ version 4 in survey mode. Repertoires were generated with immunoSEQ multiplex PCR, while TCRdb's copy carries only in-frame clones and drops some. The table includes around 26,000 clones, approximately 79% detected once. The source material was CD4+ T cells sorted from PBMCs after approximately 19-hour stimulation, sampled from a patient who received antiretroviral therapy. All receptors derive from an adult man with HIV who was CMV-seropositive.

CDR3 sequence: CASSERTNPNEQFF. The CDR3 DNA reads TGCGCCAGCAGCGAGAGGACTAATCCAAATGAGCAGTTCTTC. This chain links TRBV5-1 with TRBJ2-1; D is perhaps TRBD2 (6 bases). CDR1 and CDR2 from the germline V gene are SGHRS and YFSETQ. Trimming took 4 bases from V and 7 from J, leaving 15 bases between them. The CDR3 contains 14 residues.

The rearrangement joins TRBV2 to TRBJ2-7; D is undetermined. V was clipped by 2 bases and J by 3 bases, with 8 bases between them. This CDR3 comprises 13 residues. Germline V gives CDR1 SNHLY, CDR2 FYNNEI. CDR3 coding DNA: TGTGCCAGCAGTGAACCTTTTAGCTACGAGCAGTACTTC. It specifies CASSEPFSYEQYF.

The V and J genes are TRBV7-3 and TRBJ2-1; 9 bases are shared with TRBD2. The CDR3 totals 15 residues. J lost 3 bases, V lost 6 bases, and 6 bases had no gene match. Germline V gene data show CDR1 as SGHTA and CDR2 as FQGTGA. The CDR3 bases are TGTGCCAGCAGACCCGGGACTAGCAGCTACAATGAGCAGTTCTTC. Translated: CASRPGTSSYNEQFF.

The gene calls are TRBV27 and TRBJ1-4, with D possibly matching TRBD1 (5 bases). The CDR3 consists of 14 residues. Trimming stripped 5 bases from V and 8 bases from J, with 15 bases between. The germline V gene has CDR1 MNHEY and CDR2 SMNVEV (reference sequence). This CDR3 reads CASSPPGRREKLFF. Written as DNA, the CDR3 is TGTGCCAGCAGTCCGCCAGGGCGTAGGGAAAAACTGTTTTTT.

V gene TRBV15 combines with J gene TRBJ2-2; 10 bases line up with TRBD2. The CDR3 has 17 residues. The trim removed 0 bases at V and 6 bases at J, leaving 7 bases unmatched. Germline-derived CDR1 and CDR2 are LNHNV and YYDKDF (reference sequence). As DNA, the CDR3 is TGTGCCACCAGCAGAGATCGCCAGCGGGGGGGCGCCGGGGAGCTGTTTTTT. Amino acids: CATSRDRQRGGAGELFF.

V is TRBV4-1 and J is TRBJ2-1; the match to TRBD2 covers 12 bases. Per the germline V gene, CDR1 is MGHRA and CDR2 is YSYEKL. The V gene end was trimmed by 3 bases and the J gene end by 4 bases; junction bases not matched to a gene: 1. CDR3 length: 15 residues. CDR3: CASSQTSGRYNEQFF. The CDR3 region has the DNA TGCGCCAGCAGCCAGACTAGCGGGAGATACAATGAGCAGTTCTTC.

The chain employs TRBV3-1 (or the pseudogene TRBV3-2) and TRBJ1-1, with unresolved D. Germline V gene sequence: CDR1 LGHDT, CDR2 YNNKEL (reference sequence). This CDR3 has 14 residues. Trimming pared 2 bases from V and 4 bases from J, leaving 11 bases between. CDR3 bases: TGTGCCAGCAGCCAATTGGGTTCAGTCACTGAAGCTTTCTTT. Its translation: CASSQLGSVTEAFF.

This clone was found a few times. V usage is TRBV29-1 and J usage is TRBJ2-2; the match to TRBD1 covers 7 bases. The CDR3 has 17 amino acids. V lost 4 bases to trimming and J lost 5 bases; unmatched junction nucleotides: 16. Germline V lookup: CDR1 SQVTM, CDR2 ANQGSEA. In nucleotides, the CDR3 is TGCAGCGTTGTAGGTCAGGGGGTCAGCGGTTGGACCGGGGAGCTGTTTTTT. This codes for CSVVGQGVSGWTGELFF.

This chain joins TRBV19 and TRBJ2-7; D remains ambiguous. V gave up 3 bases and J gave up 3 bases, with 9 bases separating them. Germline loops: CDR1 LNHDA, CDR2 SQIVND (reference sequence). The CDR3 runs 13 residues. CDR3 protein: CASSIGVGYEQYF. Here the CDR3 DNA reads TGTGCCAGTAGTATTGGGGTGGGCTACGAGCAGTACTTC.

The V gene is TRBV2, the J gene TRBJ2-7, with D perhaps given as TRBD1 or TRBD2 (7 bases each). There are 14 residues in the CDR3. The ends were cut back, 6 bases at V and 2 bases at J, with 14 bases in the middle. Germline V CDR1 and CDR2: SNHLY, FYNNEI. This CDR3 reads CASRAGQFTYEQYF. The CDR3 DNA is TGTGCCAGCAGAGCGGGACAGTTTACCTACGAGCAGTACTTC. The full variable domain, completed using reference TRBV2 and TRBJ2-7, is EPEVTQTPSHQVTQMGQEVILRCVPISNHLYFYWYRQILGQKVEFLVSFYNNEISEKSEIFDDQFSVERPDGSNFTLKIRSTKLEDSAMYFCASRAGQFTYEQYFGPGTRLTVT.